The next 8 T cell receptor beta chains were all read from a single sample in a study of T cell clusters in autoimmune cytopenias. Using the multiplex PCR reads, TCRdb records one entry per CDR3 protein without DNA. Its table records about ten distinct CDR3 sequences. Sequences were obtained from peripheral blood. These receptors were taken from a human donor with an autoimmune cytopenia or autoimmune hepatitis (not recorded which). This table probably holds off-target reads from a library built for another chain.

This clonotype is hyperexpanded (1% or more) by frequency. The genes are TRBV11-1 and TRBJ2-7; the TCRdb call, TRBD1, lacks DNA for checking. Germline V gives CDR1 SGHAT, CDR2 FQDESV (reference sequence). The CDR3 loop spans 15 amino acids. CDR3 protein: CASSLEPGQSYEQYF.

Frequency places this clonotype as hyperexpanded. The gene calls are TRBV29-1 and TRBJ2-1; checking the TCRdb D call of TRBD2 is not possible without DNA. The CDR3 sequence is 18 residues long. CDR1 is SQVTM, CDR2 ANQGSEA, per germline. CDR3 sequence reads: CSVEDPRTIAGGSNEQFF.

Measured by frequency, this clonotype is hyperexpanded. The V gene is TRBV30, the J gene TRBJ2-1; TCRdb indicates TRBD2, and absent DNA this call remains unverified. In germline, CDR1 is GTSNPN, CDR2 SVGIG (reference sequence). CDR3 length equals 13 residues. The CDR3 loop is CAWTSGSYNEQFF.

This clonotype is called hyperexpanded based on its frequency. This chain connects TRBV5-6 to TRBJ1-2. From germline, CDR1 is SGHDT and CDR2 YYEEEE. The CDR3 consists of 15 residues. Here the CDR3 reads CASSLVGDQLYGYTF.

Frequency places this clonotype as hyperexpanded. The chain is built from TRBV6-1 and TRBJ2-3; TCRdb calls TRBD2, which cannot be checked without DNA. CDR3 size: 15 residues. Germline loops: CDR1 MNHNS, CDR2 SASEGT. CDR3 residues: CASSPAGGGTDTQYF.

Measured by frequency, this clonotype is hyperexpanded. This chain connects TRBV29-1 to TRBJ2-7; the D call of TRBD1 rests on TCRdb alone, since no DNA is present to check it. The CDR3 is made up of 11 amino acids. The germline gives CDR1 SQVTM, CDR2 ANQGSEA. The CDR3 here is CSAGGGAEQYF.

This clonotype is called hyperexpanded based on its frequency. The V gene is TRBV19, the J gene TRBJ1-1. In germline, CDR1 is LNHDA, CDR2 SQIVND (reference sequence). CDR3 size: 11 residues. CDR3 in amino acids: CASGGNTEAFF.

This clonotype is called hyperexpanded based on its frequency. The CDR3 sequence is CSVDGHPYQETQYF. The chain carries TRBV29-1 and TRBJ2-5; TCRdb calls TRBD1, which cannot be checked without DNA. The CDR3 contains 14 residues. CDR1 is SQVTM and CDR2 is ANQGSEA in the germline V gene.